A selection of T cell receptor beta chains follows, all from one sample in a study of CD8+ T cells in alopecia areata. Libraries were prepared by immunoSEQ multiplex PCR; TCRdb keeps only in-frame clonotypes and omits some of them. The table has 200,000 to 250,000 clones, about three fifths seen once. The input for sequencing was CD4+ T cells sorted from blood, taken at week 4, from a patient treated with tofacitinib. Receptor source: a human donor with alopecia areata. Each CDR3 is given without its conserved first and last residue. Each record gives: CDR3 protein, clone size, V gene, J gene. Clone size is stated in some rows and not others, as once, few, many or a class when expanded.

CDR3aa: SVLPRGDVYEQY
abundance: .
v_gene: TRBV29-1
j_gene: TRBJ2-7

CDR3aa: ASSPSYGQVNTEAF
abundance: .
v_gene: TRBV7-2
j_gene: TRBJ1-1

CDR3aa: ASSVDREGYT
abundance: .
v_gene: TRBV7-2
j_gene: TRBJ1-2

CDR3aa: ASSWPTESYEQY
abundance: .
v_gene: TRBV5-1
j_gene: TRBJ2-7

CDR3aa: GVGGVEGYGYT
abundance: .
v_gene: TRBV30
j_gene: TRBJ1-2

CDR3aa: ASRIQGWDGYT
abundance: .
v_gene: TRBV2
j_gene: TRBJ1-2

CDR3aa: AWTRGGPGELF
abundance: .
v_gene: TRBV30
j_gene: TRBJ2-2

CDR3aa: ASSPGVTGNTIY
abundance: .
v_gene: TRBV14
j_gene: TRBJ1-3

CDR3aa: ASSQDRDYNSPLH
abundance: .
v_gene: TRBV4-3
j_gene: TRBJ1-6

CDR3aa: ASSRSGGTYSNQPQH
abundance: .
v_gene: TRBV7-2
j_gene: TRBJ1-5

CDR3aa: ASSERGGMGYT
abundance: .
v_gene: TRBV2
j_gene: TRBJ1-2

CDR3aa: ASSGRGWGYT
abundance: .
v_gene: TRBV19
j_gene: TRBJ1-2

CDR3aa: AWQGEGQPQH
abundance: .
v_gene: TRBV30
j_gene: TRBJ1-5

CDR3aa: ASSREGGGYGYT
abundance: few
v_gene: TRBV18
j_gene: TRBJ1-2

CDR3aa: ATSRDSRGGETQY
abundance: few
v_gene: TRBV15
j_gene: TRBJ2-5

CDR3aa: ASSSGNYGYT
abundance: .
v_gene: TRBV7-2
j_gene: TRBJ1-2

CDR3aa: ASSEYTGGRRDTQY
abundance: .
v_gene: TRBV25-1
j_gene: TRBJ2-3

CDR3aa: ASSPNGGVVNTEAF
abundance: .
v_gene: TRBV6-6
j_gene: TRBJ1-1

CDR3aa: ASSGDRPTEAF
abundance: .
v_gene: TRBV6-5
j_gene: TRBJ1-1

CDR3aa: ASSPGHSYEQY
abundance: few
v_gene: TRBV11-3
j_gene: TRBJ2-7

CDR3aa: ASSLVGRGANVLT
abundance: once
v_gene: TRBV5-6
j_gene: TRBJ2-6

CDR3aa: ASSVESGANVLT
abundance: .
v_gene: TRBV9
j_gene: TRBJ2-6

CDR3aa: ASSLLTSGGAIDTQY
abundance: .
v_gene: TRBV7-8
j_gene: TRBJ2-3

CDR3aa: ASSPPPGQGAPGSSYNEQF
abundance: .
v_gene: TRBV18
j_gene: TRBJ2-1

CDR3aa: SVEGDFNTF
abundance: .
v_gene: TRBV29-1
j_gene: TRBJ1-1

CDR3aa: ASSQEGTTIRQY
abundance: few
v_gene: TRBV4-2
j_gene: TRBJ2-7

CDR3aa: ASSQATDSGNTIY
abundance: .
v_gene: TRBV4-2
j_gene: TRBJ1-3

CDR3aa: ASSHPGTRSKY
abundance: .
v_gene: TRBV14
j_gene: TRBJ2-4

CDR3aa: ASNSVGLGGQAF
abundance: .
v_gene: TRBV6-5
j_gene: TRBJ1-1

CDR3aa: SALSGGADTQY
abundance: few
v_gene: TRBV29-1
j_gene: TRBJ2-3

CDR3aa: ASRTGTQDEAF
abundance: .
v_gene: TRBV6-5
j_gene: TRBJ1-1

CDR3aa: ASTTPGIMNTEAF
abundance: .
v_gene: TRBV6-6
j_gene: TRBJ1-1

CDR3aa: ASSQGDLDGETQY
abundance: .
v_gene: TRBV4-1
j_gene: TRBJ2-5

CDR3aa: ASSLEAWGALYEQY
abundance: .
v_gene: TRBV7-8
j_gene: TRBJ2-7

CDR3aa: ASQELGQGADEQY
abundance: .
v_gene: TRBV7-9
j_gene: TRBJ2-7

CDR3aa: ATQTARGRTDTQY
abundance: .
v_gene: TRBV2
j_gene: TRBJ2-3

CDR3aa: ASSQRLNTEAF
abundance: .
v_gene: TRBV4-2
j_gene: TRBJ1-1

CDR3aa: ASSLGRVVRSPLH
abundance: .
v_gene: TRBV27
j_gene: TRBJ1-6

CDR3aa: ASRLAGGSYEQY
abundance: .
v_gene: TRBV2
j_gene: TRBJ2-7

CDR3aa: AWSRVVAGAGETQY
abundance: .
v_gene: TRBV30
j_gene: TRBJ2-5

CDR3aa: SAEGQGSETQY
abundance: .
v_gene: TRBV29-1
j_gene: TRBJ2-5

CDR3aa: ASSGGQNTGELF
abundance: .
v_gene: TRBV2
j_gene: TRBJ2-2

CDR3aa: AWSGGDSQETQY
abundance: .
v_gene: TRBV30
j_gene: TRBJ2-5

CDR3aa: ATSRDHSTDTQY
abundance: once
v_gene: TRBV15
j_gene: TRBJ2-3

CDR3aa: SVQGPEAF
abundance: .
v_gene: TRBV29-1
j_gene: TRBJ1-1

CDR3aa: SVEGSGASTDTQY
abundance: .
v_gene: TRBV29-1
j_gene: TRBJ2-3

CDR3aa: ASSRRSIPGVYNSPLH
abundance: .
v_gene: TRBV27
j_gene: TRBJ1-6

CDR3aa: AAGGLISPLH
abundance: .
v_gene: TRBV30
j_gene: TRBJ1-6

CDR3aa: ASSRQGASYNEQF
abundance: .
v_gene: TRBV7-2
j_gene: TRBJ2-1

CDR3aa: ASSLEFGQGRSGANVLT
abundance: .
v_gene: TRBV5-1
j_gene: TRBJ2-6

CDR3aa: ASSPRVSETQY
abundance: .
v_gene: TRBV7-2
j_gene: TRBJ2-5

CDR3aa: ASSEKWTGSGEQY
abundance: .
v_gene: TRBV2
j_gene: TRBJ2-7

CDR3aa: ASSLTGPGTQY
abundance: .
v_gene: TRBV5-6
j_gene: TRBJ2-5